This TCR beta chain was recorded in a study of blood T cell repertoires in COVID-19. Study as a whole: Sources were T cells, B-cell-depleted T cells, or PBMCs; the material itself was cDNA or gDNA.

The CDR3 length is 17 residues. Study processing details: Amplification of reference gene primers was used by the study to estimate nucleated cell counts. Measured with immunoSEQ multiplex PCR; TCRdb has only the in-frame clones, and not every one. The DNA gave D and trimming, while V, J and clone size come from that table. The sample includes about 280,000 clones, roughly 86% seen only once; the top ten take about 1%. Participants had their cohort set by participant-reported clinical history. V is TRBV7-5 and J is TRBJ1-2; the D segment call TRBD1 is taken from the table without a DNA check. TRBV7-5 is a recognized pseudogene. The TCR originated in a woman aged 25 to 39 who had recovered from COVID-19. Material for sequencing was PBMCs or T cells enriched from blood (not recorded which). CDR3 coding DNA: TGTGTCAGAAGCTCAGACTTCCGGGACAGGGTAAACTATGGCTACACCTTC. Its protein product is CVRSSDFRDRVNYGYTF.